The rows below give T cell receptor beta chains drawn from one sample of a study of CD8 T cells in ankylosing spondylitis. TCRdb independently ran MiXCR on the 5' RACE reads; one entry per CDR3 protein. The repertoire consists of some 700,000 distinct CDR3 sequences, with around 19% occurring once and the leading ten covering under 20%. Sample: blood, either unsorted or a sorted T cell fraction (not recorded which). Receptors were obtained from a male donor with ankylosing spondylitis. Both conserved end residues are part of each CDR3. Fields, in order: J gene, clone size, V gene, CDR3 length, D gene, CDR3 DNA, CDR3 protein. D genes are given only for firm matches. Only some rows state a clone size, as once, few, many or a class for expanded clones.

j_gene: TRBJ1-3
abundance: few
v_gene: TRBV4-2
len: 18
d_gene: .
CDR3nt: TGTGCCAGCAGCCCCCAACGAGGGACGGTCGACTCTGGAAACACCATATATTTT
CDR3aa: CASSPQRGTVDSGNTIYF

j_gene: TRBJ2-7
abundance: few
v_gene: TRBV4-1
len: 16
d_gene: TRBD2
CDR3nt: TGCGCCAGCAGCCACCCTGGCTGGACTAGCTCCTACGAGCAGTACTTC
CDR3aa: CASSHPGWTSSYEQYF

j_gene: TRBJ1-5
abundance: many
v_gene: TRBV2
len: 14
d_gene: TRBD1
CDR3nt: TGTGCCAGCGACCACGGACAGGGCAATCAGCCCCAGCATTTT
CDR3aa: CASDHGQGNQPQHF

j_gene: TRBJ2-3
abundance: few
v_gene: TRBV20-1
len: 15
d_gene: .
CDR3nt: TGCAGTGCTAGTGGCAGCGGGCTCAGCACAGATACGCAGTATTTT
CDR3aa: CSASGSGLSTDTQYF

j_gene: TRBJ1-1
abundance: .
v_gene: TRBV12-3/TRBV12-4
len: 13
d_gene: .
CDR3nt: TGTGCCAGCCCGAGCCCTATCAACACTGAAGCTTTCTTT
CDR3aa: CASPSPINTEAFF

j_gene: TRBJ2-3
abundance: .
v_gene: TRBV18
len: 15
d_gene: .
CDR3nt: TGTGCCAGCTCACTCGGCACACCAAGTACAGATACGCAGTATTTT
CDR3aa: CASSLGTPSTDTQYF

j_gene: TRBJ1-5
abundance: .
v_gene: TRBV20-1
len: 17
d_gene: TRBD1
CDR3nt: TGCAGTGCTGGGTGGACAGGAACAGAGATTAGCAATCAGCCCCAGCATTTT
CDR3aa: CSAGWTGTEISNQPQHF

j_gene: TRBJ2-7
abundance: few
v_gene: TRBV29-1
len: 13
d_gene: TRBD1
CDR3nt: TGCAGCGTTGGACAGGGGGTCCTCTACGAGCAGTACTTC
CDR3aa: CSVGQGVLYEQYF

j_gene: TRBJ2-7
abundance: .
v_gene: TRBV3-1
len: 15
d_gene: TRBD2
CDR3nt: TGTGCCAGCAGCCAAGTCTCTAGCGGACCGCCCGGGCAGTACTTC
CDR3aa: CASSQVSSGPPGQYF

j_gene: TRBJ2-7
abundance: few
v_gene: TRBV29-1
len: 12
d_gene: .
CDR3nt: TGCAGCGTTGGCGGGTTCGGCTACGAGCAGTACTTC
CDR3aa: CSVGGFGYEQYF

j_gene: TRBJ2-5
abundance: few
v_gene: TRBV20-1
len: 15
d_gene: .
CDR3nt: TGCAGTGCTAGAAACCCGACAGAGGGGCTTGAGACCCAGTACTTC
CDR3aa: CSARNPTEGLETQYF